This T cell receptor beta chain was found in a study of graft-versus-host responses after intestinal transplantation. The germline gives CDR1 GTSNPN, CDR2 SVGIG (reference sequence). CDR3 length: 13 amino acids. Trimming shortened V by 0 bases and J by 4 bases, and 10 bases separated the two germline ends. With respect to this clone: The antigen remains unidentified.

Sequencing used immunoSEQ multiplex PCR; TCRdb keeps in-frame clones, though not all of them. The sample consists of tens of thousands of clones, 91% of them appearing once. The rearrangement links TRBV30 to TRBJ2-7; no definite D call. Sequenced material: unstimulated CD8+ T cells sorted from spleen or lymph node cells, taken before intestinal transplant. This TCR derives from a human donor who received an intestinal transplant. This CDR3 is CAWSVSTGYEQYF. As DNA, the CDR3 is TGTGCCTGGAGTGTCTCGACTGGATACGAGCAGTACTTC.